The rows below give T cell receptor beta chains drawn from one sample of a study of T cell repertoires in cytomegalovirus infection. One entry per CDR3 protein results from TCRdb running MiXCR on the reads. The repertoire holds more than 85,000 distinct CDR3 sequences, with 20% to 30% as singletons. Sequencing input: CD8+ T cells from PBMCs. These receptors were taken from a human donor in good health (CMV status not recorded). Some clones in this sample may be carry-over from other donors' samples. Each CDR3 is given with its conserved first and last residue.

j_gene,v_gene,CDR3aa
TRBJ1-6,TRBV4-1,CASSQDGTGGNSPLHF
TRBJ2-2,TRBV7-9,CASSLPGTGELFF
TRBJ2-4,TRBV19,CASSIPSAKNIQYF
TRBJ2-7,TRBV7-2,CASSLKRALGEQYF
TRBJ1-1,TRBV7-6,CASSPGTGGTEAFF
TRBJ1-2,TRBV11-2,CASSLEGEFYGYTF
TRBJ1-2,TRBV19,CASRPRRGSDGYTF
TRBJ2-7,TRBV4-3,CASSQGTAGSYEQYF
TRBJ1-5,TRBV28,CASSLWTGESNQPQHF
TRBJ1-1,TRBV7-3,CASSSTDSLNTEAFF
TRBJ2-7,TRBV28,CASSFSGYEQYF
TRBJ2-5,TRBV27,CASSRTGGEETQYF
TRBJ1-6,TRBV27,CASSPLGSPLHF
TRBJ2-5,TRBV28,CASSPRGRETQYF
TRBJ2-5,TRBV7-9,CASSFRRETQYF
TRBJ1-2,TRBV6-5,CASSYGTGYYGYTF
TRBJ1-3,TRBV7-9,CASSDTGGKGNTIYF
TRBJ2-3,TRBV7-4,CASSPRGRGNTDTQYF
TRBJ2-7,TRBV9,CASSGGQGGSAREQYF
TRBJ2-1,TRBV4-1,CASSPREDFVYNEQFF
TRBJ2-7,TRBV12-3/TRBV12-4,CASSPDRVEQYF
TRBJ1-1,TRBV18,CASSPWTGGSTEAFF
TRBJ2-7,TRBV7-6,CASSSGQGHSYEQYF
TRBJ1-3,TRBV7-2,CATTGGGESPGNTIYF
TRBJ1-5,TRBV19,CASDLQGGGLQPQHF
TRBJ2-1,TRBV30,CAWSSQERSYNEQFF
TRBJ2-7,TRBV20-1,CSVRPLLADSYEQYF
TRBJ2-2,TRBV24-1,CATSDRATNTGELFF
TRBJ2-1,TRBV10-3,CAISEPKPGLALNEQFF
TRBJ2-1,TRBV20-1,CSAKALAGLLRNEQFF
TRBJ2-7,TRBV28,CATTRRTGEYEQYF
TRBJ2-1,TRBV4-2,CASSQGRGANEQFF
TRBJ2-3,TRBV10-3,CAISEAQGLADTQYF
TRBJ1-2,TRBV20-1,CSARPVTGEYGYTF
TRBJ1-2,TRBV7-9,CASSFPPGQGENNYGYTF
TRBJ2-1,TRBV27,CAGERAGDEQFF
TRBJ2-7,TRBV7-2,CASSPPGTPSYEQYF
TRBJ2-2,TRBV7-8,CASSLTLAGVNTGELFF
TRBJ2-7,TRBV20-1,CSADTSYEQYF
TRBJ1-5,TRBV2,CASSEGQGDQPQHF
TRBJ1-1,TRBV6-5,CASSYSIASEAFF
TRBJ1-5,TRBV4-1,CASSQEWPLPINQPQHF
TRBJ2-2,TRBV5-6,CASNVAAANTGELFF
TRBJ2-7,TRBV20-1,CSARDPRGHYEQYF
TRBJ2-4,TRBV29-1,CSAGGGAKNIQYF
TRBJ1-5,TRBV28,CASSLPATVYSNQPQHF
TRBJ2-1,TRBV15,CATSREVTAGLDIDNEQFF
TRBJ2-1,TRBV11-2,CASSLMPSVDEQFF
TRBJ2-5,TRBV11-2,CASSARTGGRETQYF
TRBJ1-1,TRBV19,CASSFQGSSPEAFF
TRBJ1-2,TRBV9,CASNDRAHGYTF
TRBJ2-1,TRBV7-9,CASSQDRDPFNEQFF
TRBJ2-1,TRBV28,CASSLTGAHEQFF
TRBJ1-1,TRBV29-1,CSVPGGESTEAFF
TRBJ2-7,TRBV5-1,CASSLTGTHEQYF
TRBJ1-5,TRBV10-3,CAISESDSLNQPQHF
TRBJ1-4,TRBV6-6,CASSYSGEREKLFF
TRBJ1-5,TRBV6-2/TRBV6-3,CASSYSGQGGRPQHF
TRBJ1-1,TRBV4-3,CASSQVGGTEAFF
TRBJ1-2,TRBV12-3/TRBV12-4,CASRNPGVRYGYTF